The table lists the clone carrying this T cell receptor beta chain with many counts. Its antigen is currently unknown. TCR beta CDR3 regions were amplified from RNA. The HTBI primer set drove a first-round RT-PCR of the TCR CDR3. One entry per CDR3 protein results from TCRdb running MiXCR on the multiplex PCR reads. The data hold around 610,000 distinct CDR3 sequences, with 14% to 15% observed a single time. Duration under 3 months, a NOSPECS grade of at least 4, and a Clinical Activity Score of at least 3 characterized the ophthalmopathy patients. CDR1 MNHEY and CDR2 SVGEGT come from the germline V gene. The V gene lost 2 bases and the J gene lost 0 bases, with 17 bases spanning the gap. The CDR3 extends over 17 amino acids. The sample originates from a study of T cells in Graves' hyperthyroidism and ophthalmopathy. Notes on the study in general: Before onset, by a median of 6.5 months, the model predicted ophthalmopathy.

The TCR comes from a middle-aged woman with Graves' ophthalmopathy. The chain has TRBV6-2 or TRBV6-3 and TRBJ2-7, with D perhaps TRBD2 (6 bases). The sample was blood. The CDR3 nucleotides are TGTGCCAGCAGTTACCAAGGGACCGCTAGCGACTCCTACGAGCAGTACTTC. Translating gives CASSYQGTASDSYEQYF.